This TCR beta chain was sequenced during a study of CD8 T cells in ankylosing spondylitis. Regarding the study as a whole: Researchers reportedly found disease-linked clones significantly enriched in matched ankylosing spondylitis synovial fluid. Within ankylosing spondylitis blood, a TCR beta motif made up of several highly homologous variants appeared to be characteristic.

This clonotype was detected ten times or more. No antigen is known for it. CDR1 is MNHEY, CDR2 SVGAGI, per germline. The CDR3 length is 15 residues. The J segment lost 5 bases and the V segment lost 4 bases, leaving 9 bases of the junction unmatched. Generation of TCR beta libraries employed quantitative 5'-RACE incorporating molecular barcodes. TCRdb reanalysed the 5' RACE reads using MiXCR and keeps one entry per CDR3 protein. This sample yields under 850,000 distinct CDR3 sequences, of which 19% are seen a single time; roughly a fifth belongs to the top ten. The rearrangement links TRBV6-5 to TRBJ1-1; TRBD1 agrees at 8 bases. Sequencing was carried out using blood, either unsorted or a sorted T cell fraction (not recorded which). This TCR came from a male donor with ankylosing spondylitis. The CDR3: CASSSPRTGRTEAFF. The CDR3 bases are TGTGCCAGCAGTTCCCCCCGGACAGGGAGGACTGAAGCTTTCTTT.